The 32 T cell receptor beta chains given below trace back to one sample, sequenced in a study of blood T cell repertoires in COVID-19. The protocol was immunoSEQ multiplex PCR, while the TCRdb copy is restricted to in-frame clones and leaves out a portion. Seen here are under 95,000 clones, about 83% observed once, and the top ten hold roughly 30%. The sample comprised peripheral blood. The receptors were sampled from a woman older than 75 with acute or convalescent COVID-19.

The V and J genes are TRBV9 and TRBJ1-2; TRBD1 matches at 7 bases. Germline V gives CDR1 SGDLS, CDR2 YYNGEE. The V gene end was trimmed by 1 base and the J gene end by 4 bases; junction bases not matched to a gene: 4. This CDR3 has 14 residues. The CDR3 sequence is CASSVTGEGYGYTF. The CDR3 DNA is TGTGCCAGCAGCGTAACAGGGGAAGGCTATGGCTACACCTTC. Supplemented by reference TRBV9 and TRBJ1-2, the full variable domain reads DSGVTQTPKHLITATGQRVTLRCSPRSGDLSVYWYQQSLDQGLQFLIQYYNGEERAKGNILERFSAQQFPDLHSELNLSSLELGDSALYFCASSVTGEGYGYTFGSGTRLTVV.

The V and J genes are TRBV7-2 and TRBJ1-4, with 9 bases fitting TRBD1. The CDR3 spans 14 residues. Germline assignment: CDR1 SGHTA and CDR2 FQGNSA. V lost 4 bases and J lost 6; bases outside the gene matches: 3. This CDR3 reads CASSSQGAYEKLFF. In DNA, the CDR3 is TGTGCCAGCAGCTCACAGGGGGCTTATGAAAAACTGTTTTTT.

The chain combines TRBV10-3 with TRBJ2-5; 7 positions agree with TRBD2. Germline CDR1 ENHRY, CDR2 SYGVKD. CDR3 size: 19 residues. The V segment lost 3 bases and the J segment 7 bases; nucleotides outside the gene matches: 23. CDR3 sequence (DNA): TGTGCCATCAGTGACCCCGCGCGGGGACGACTGGCGGGAGAGGGGACCCAGTACTTC. Protein product: CAISDPARGRLAGEGTQYF.

This chain uses TRBV27 with TRBJ2-5, with 11 bases fitting TRBD2. The CDR3 has 16 residues. Germline assignment: CDR1 MNHEY and CDR2 SMNVEV (reference sequence). The ends lost 6 bases at V and 4 bases at J; junction bases unmatched: 10. CDR3 coding DNA: TGTGCCAGCAGCCAAGCCTTTGGGACTAGCGGAGAGACCCAGTACTTC. It encodes CASSQAFGTSGETQYF.

A note on this clone: One base away lies a much larger clone, so this may be a sequencing read error. The rearrangement uses TRBV12-3 or TRBV12-4 and TRBJ1-3; maybe TRBD1 (6 bases). The CDR3 extends over 13 amino acids. Trimming removed 4 bases at V and 3 bases at J, with 7 bases between. The CDR3 protein is CASSSGVGNTIYF. The CDR3 DNA reads TGTGCCAGCAGTTCAGGGGTTGGAAACACCATATATTTT.

This sequence joins TRBV5-1 and TRBJ2-1; possibly TRBD2 for D (6 bases). The CDR3 covers 16 residues. CDR1 is SGHRS and CDR2 is YFSETQ in the germline V gene. V lost 3 bases, J lost 3 bases, and 16 bases lay in between. The CDR3 protein is CASSSLAEYIYNEQFF. In DNA, the CDR3 is TGCGCCAGCAGCTCTTTAGCGGAGTACATCTACAATGAGCAGTTCTTC.

As to this clone: At one boundary the junction diverges from the germline segment, which might be a read error. The gene calls are TRBV5-6 and TRBJ2-3; D possibly corresponds to TRBD1 (6 bases). The germline CDR1 and CDR2 sequences are SGHDT and YYEEEE. CDR3 length: 16 amino acids. CDR3 coding DNA: TGTGCCAGTAGCTTAGTCACAGGGTCACACACAGATACGCAGTATTTT. It codes for CASSLVTGSHTDTQYF.

The genes are TRBV15 and TRBJ2-3; D may be TRBD2 (6 bases). The CDR3 spans 16 residues. The V and J ends lost 0 bases and 2 bases respectively, with 12 bases between them. Germline V gene lookup returns CDR1 LNHNV and CDR2 YYDKDF (reference sequence). The CDR3 DNA sequence: TGTGCCACCAGCAGAGATCTGGTAGCGGCCACAGATACGCAGTATTTT. Its protein is CATSRDLVAATDTQYF.

The chain carries TRBV5-1 and TRBJ2-7, with TRBD1 identical over 7 bases. The CDR3 is 15 amino acids. The germline V gene encodes CDR1 SGHRS and CDR2 YFSETQ. The V segment lost 0 bases and the J segment 5 bases; nucleotides outside the gene matches: 8. CDR3 region: CASSLAPGGFDEQYF. In DNA form, the CDR3 reads TGCGCCAGCAGCTTGGCCCCAGGGGGATTTGACGAGCAGTACTTC.

This clone was recorded only once. The chain is built from TRBV7-3 and TRBJ1-1, with D possibly matching TRBD1 (6 bases). Germline lookup yields CDR1 SGHTA and CDR2 FQGTGA. The ends were cut back, 4 bases at V and 3 bases at J, with 12 bases in the middle. The CDR3 spans 14 residues. The CDR3 sequence: CASSSGGPHTEAFF. The CDR3 bases are TGTGCCAGCAGCTCGGGGGGGCCGCACACTGAAGCTTTCTTT.

The chain recombines TRBV29-1 with TRBJ2-5, with 8 bases aligning to TRBD1. The germline gives CDR1 SQVTM, CDR2 ANQGSEA. After removal of 5 bases from V and 3 bases from J, the junction contained 5 bases not matched to a gene. The CDR3 has 13 residues. As DNA, the CDR3 is TGCAGCGTTTCCGGGACAGGAGAAGAGACCCAGTACTTC. This gives the protein CSVSGTGEETQYF.

This chain joins TRBV7-9 and TRBJ2-5, with TRBD1 matching over 9 bases. The germline V gene encodes CDR1 SEHNR and CDR2 FQNEAQ (reference sequence). The CDR3 runs 15 residues. V was pared by 4 bases and J by 4 bases, with 7 bases of the junction left unmatched. The CDR3 region is CASSSGTGFLETQYF. For the CDR3, the DNA is TGTGCCAGCAGCTCCGGGACAGGGTTTTTAGAGACCCAGTACTTC. Looking up the rest from reference TRBV7-9 and TRBJ2-5 gives the full variable domain: DTGVSQNPRHKITKRGQNVTFRCDPISEHNRLYWYRQTLGQGPEFLTYFQNEAQLEKSRLLSDRFSAERPKGSFSTLEIQRTEQGDSAMYLCASSSGTGFLETQYFGPGTRLLVL.

V gene TRBV6-5 combines with J gene TRBJ2-7, with 13 bases identical to TRBD2. The CDR3 contains 16 residues. Germline CDR1 is MNHEY and CDR2 is SVGAGI. Trimming took 2 bases from V and 7 from J; bases not matched to a gene: 8. The CDR3 DNA reads TGTGCCAGCAGTTACCTAACTAGCGGGAGGGCCGAAGAGCAGTACTTC. Its protein product is CASSYLTSGRAEEQYF.

This clone was recorded only once. This rearrangement joins TRBV27 to TRBJ1-6; unclear D gene. Germline V gene lookup returns CDR1 MNHEY and CDR2 SMNVEV (reference sequence). The CDR3 is 17 amino acids. Trimming cost V 8 bases and J 0 bases, with 17 bases left between them. This chain's CDR3 is CASHSVGSGSYNSPLHF. The DNA for the CDR3 is TGTGCCAGCCACTCCGTTGGGTCGGGCTCCTATAATTCACCCCTCCACTTT.

The J gene is TRBJ2-5, the V gene TRBV20-1; a weak D match, TRBD2 (5 bases). Trimming took off 3 bases at V and 4 bases at J, with 15 bases between the two ends. CDR1 is DFQATT, CDR2 SNEGSKA, per germline (reference sequence). This CDR3 spans 14 amino acids. DNA of the CDR3: TGCAGTGCTAGTGTGCGGGCGGGCGGAGAGACCCAGTACTTC. Its translation: CSASVRAGGETQYF.

The V call is TRBV30, the J call TRBJ1-5; no firm D call. The CDR3 spans 13 residues. With 4 bases removed from V and 7 bases from J, the gap between germline ends came to 14 bases. The germline V gene has CDR1 GTSNPN and CDR2 SVGIG (reference sequence). The CDR3: CAWTRGGPQPQHF. The CDR3 DNA is TGTGCCTGGACCCGAGGTGGTCCCCAGCCCCAGCATTTT.

A single count supports this clone. The chain employs TRBV11-3 and TRBJ2-7; TRBD2 agrees at 10 bases. Germline assignment: CDR1 SGHNT and CDR2 YENEEA. This CDR3 has 14 amino acids. J gave up 1 base and V 5 bases, and 2 bases lay outside the gene matches. The CDR3 reads CASSRTSGSYEQYF. The CDR3 nucleotides are TGTGCCAGCAGCCGGACTAGCGGATCCTACGAGCAGTACTTC.

This chain joins TRBV18 and TRBJ1-4, with TRBD1 matching over 7 bases. Germline V lookup: CDR1 KGHSH, CDR2 LQKENI. V gave up 0 bases and J gave up 3 bases; unmatched junction bases: 1. The CDR3 has 15 amino acids. CDR3 nucleotide sequence: TGTGCCAGCTCACCACCGGGACAGTCTAATGAAAAACTGTTTTTT. Amino acids: CASSPPGQSNEKLFF.

CDR3 loop: CASSLARPNREQFF. As DNA, the CDR3 is TGTGCCAGCAGCTTAGCCCGACCCAACAGAGAGCAGTTCTTC. The chain is built from TRBV13 and TRBJ2-1, with D unclear. This CDR3 region has 14 residues. V shed 1 base and J shed 10 bases, with 14 bases lying between them. Looked up from germline, CDR1 is PRHDT and CDR2 is FYEKMQ (reference sequence). The full variable domain, completed using reference TRBV13 and TRBJ2-1, is AAGVIQSPRHLIKEKRETATLKCYPIPRHDTVYWYQQGPGQDPQFLISFYEKMQSDKGSIPDRFSAQQFSDYHSELNMSSLELGDSALYFCASSLARPNREQFFGPGTRLTVL.

The chain joins TRBV25-1 to TRBJ2-7; 9 bases agree with TRBD2. CDR3 length: 15 residues. From germline, CDR1 is MGHDK and CDR2 SYGVNS. Trimming took 6 bases from V and 0 from J; bases not matched to a gene: 6. CDR3 protein: CASRATSGFSYEQYF. CDR3 coding DNA: TGTGCCAGCAGAGCAACTAGCGGGTTCTCCTACGAGCAGTACTTC.

The V call is TRBV7-2, the J call TRBJ1-2; D might be TRBD1 (6 bases). Between the trimmed V and J ends, which lost 5 bases and 7 bases, there was a span of 14 bases. Germline V lookup: CDR1 SGHTA, CDR2 FQGNSA. The CDR3 contains 13 residues. As DNA, the CDR3 is TGTGCCAGCAGCAGCGACAGGTCCGCTGGCTACACCTTC. It codes for CASSSDRSAGYTF.

V is TRBV5-4 and J is TRBJ2-2; perhaps TRBD1 as D (7 bases). Trimming took 3 bases from V and 6 from J, leaving 15 bases between them. CDR1 and CDR2 from the germline V gene are SGHNT and YYREEE (reference sequence). The CDR3 contains 15 residues. DNA for the CDR3: TGTGCCAGCAGCTCCAGACAGGGAGGAGCCGGGGAGCTGTTTTTT. It yields the protein CASSSRQGGAGELFF.

This clone was seen only once. The chain employs TRBV29-1 and TRBJ2-5; 7 bases match TRBD2. Looked up from germline, CDR1 is SQVTM and CDR2 is ANQGSEA. This CDR3 is built from 13 residues. The J segment lost 7 bases and the V segment lost 6 bases, leaving 11 bases of the junction unmatched. This CDR3 is CSVGASGLGTQYF. DNA of the CDR3: TGCAGCGTCGGGGCTAGCGGCCTAGGGACCCAGTACTTC.

The genes are TRBV5-1 and TRBJ2-3, with D perhaps matching TRBD2 (6 bases). CDR3 length: 14 residues. Trimming cost V 4 bases and J 3 bases, with 12 bases left between them. The germline gives CDR1 SGHRS, CDR2 YFSETQ. The chain's CDR3 is CASSRGVGTDTQYF. The DNA for the CDR3 is TGCGCCAGCAGCCGCGGGGTGGGGACAGATACGCAGTATTTT.

The sample holds a few counts of this clone. The rearrangement links TRBV2 to TRBJ2-1, with 7 bases matching TRBD1. This CDR3 has 15 residues. V was clipped by 7 bases and J by 4 bases; unmatched bases: 10. The germline CDR1 and CDR2 sequences are SNHLY and FYNNEI. As DNA, the CDR3 is TGTGCCAGCACGTCGGTGACAGGGCTTTACAATGAGCAGTTCTTC. Translating it yields CASTSVTGLYNEQFF.

The rearrangement joins TRBV5-1 to TRBJ1-6, with 7 bases that match TRBD1. Trimming cost V 0 bases and J 6 bases; bases outside gene matches: 12. Germline values: CDR1 SGHRS, CDR2 YFSETQ. The CDR3 loop spans 18 amino acids. CDR3 in DNA: TGCGCCAGCAGCTTGGGACCCCTCCTTCAGGGGGGTAATTCACCCCTCCACTTT. Its translation: CASSLGPLLQGGNSPLHF.

This clone was seen only a few times. The rearrangement uses TRBV7-2 and TRBJ2-5, with a possible D match to TRBD2 (6 bases). The CDR3 has 15 amino acids. The ends were cut back, 5 bases at V and 1 base at J, with 14 bases in the middle. Germline V gene data show CDR1 as SGHTA and CDR2 as FQGNSA. The CDR3 DNA sequence: TGTGCCAGCAGCCCACAAGCGGGCTTCCAAGAGACCCAGTACTTC. It codes for CASSPQAGFQETQYF. The whole variable domain, filled in from reference TRBV7-2 and TRBJ2-5, reads GAGVSQSPSNKVTEKGKDVELRCDPISGHTALYWYRQSLGQGLEFLIYFQGNSAPDKSGLPSDRFSAERTGGSVSTLTIQRTQQEDSAVYLCASSPQAGFQETQYFGPGTRLLVL.

The V and J genes are TRBV18 and TRBJ2-1, with D tentatively TRBD2 (5 bases). The CDR3 covers 15 residues. The germline V gene encodes CDR1 KGHSH and CDR2 LQKENI. V was clipped by 3 bases and J by 3 bases, with 12 bases between them. The CDR3 reads CASSPPAGRYNEQFF. The CDR3 coding sequence is TGTGCCAGCTCACCCCCTGCGGGCCGCTACAATGAGCAGTTCTTC.

This clone turned up a few times. This sequence joins TRBV2 and TRBJ1-5; D uncertain. Trimming shortened V by 2 bases and J by 0 bases, and 5 bases separated the two germline ends. Germline loops: CDR1 SNHLY, CDR2 FYNNEI. The CDR3 has 14 amino acids. CDR3 protein: CASSERSSNQPQHF. CDR3 DNA: TGTGCCAGCAGTGAACGTAGTAGCAATCAGCCCCAGCATTTT.

This chain uses TRBV11-2 with TRBJ1-4, with 7 bases identical to TRBD1. The germline CDR1 and CDR2 sequences are SGHAT and FQNNGV. The CDR3 extends over 13 amino acids. V lost 5 bases, J lost 8 bases, and 5 bases stayed unmatched. The DNA for the CDR3 is TGTGCCAGCAGCAGGGGACAGTCGGAAAAACTGTTTTTT. The encoded protein is CASSRGQSEKLFF.

V and J are TRBV27 and TRBJ2-7; 13 bases agree with TRBD2. Germline V gene data show CDR1 as MNHEY and CDR2 as SMNVEV (reference sequence). The CDR3 sequence is 16 residues long. With V trimmed by 4 bases and J by 4 bases, 7 bases remained unmatched. DNA of the CDR3: TGTGCCAGCAGTTCGGGACTAGCGGGAAGTAAGTACGAGCAGTACTTC. This sequence encodes CASSSGLAGSKYEQYF.

This chain uses TRBV27 with TRBJ2-7; TRBD2 matches 7 bases. J gave up 4 bases and V 2 bases, and 2 bases lay outside the gene matches. Per the germline V gene, CDR1 is MNHEY and CDR2 is SMNVEV (reference sequence). The CDR3 is made up of 13 amino acids. The CDR3 loop is CASSLREGYEQYF. Here the CDR3 DNA reads TGTGCCAGCAGTTTAAGGGAGGGGTACGAGCAGTACTTC.